Presented here are 10 T cell receptor beta chains from one specimen sequenced in a study of blood T cells in healthy people across ages. Sample-barcoded 5' priming and a J-beta primer mix drove a second PCR of about 7 to 11 cycles. TCRdb fed the 5' RACE reads into MiXCR, producing one record per CDR3 protein. The sample shows 1.5 million to 2 million distinct CDR3 sequences, around 50% of them seen only once. The source material was blood. All receptors derive from a woman in her 40s in good health.

The chain uses TRBV2 and TRBJ2-3; 7 nucleotides match TRBD1. Germline lookup yields CDR1 SNHLY and CDR2 FYNNEI. Trimming took 11 bases from V and 3 from J; bases not matched to a gene: 8. The CDR3 length is 13 residues. Here the CDR3 DNA reads TGTGCCGTTACAGGGGAGAGGACAGATACGCAGTATTTT. As protein: CAVTGERTDTQYF. The full variable domain, with the rest looked up from reference TRBV2 and TRBJ2-3, is EPEVTQTPSHQVTQMGQEVILRCVPISNHLYFYWYRQILGQKVEFLVSFYNNEISEKSEIFDDQFSVERPDGSNFTLKIRSTKLEDSAMYFCAVTGERTDTQYFGPGTRLTVL.

This sequence joins TRBV4-3 and TRBJ2-1, with D hard to call. The germline gives CDR1 LGHNA, CDR2 YSLEER. CDR3 length equals 13 residues. Trimming removed 1 base at V and 5 bases at J, with 6 bases between. CDR3 DNA: TGCGCCAGCAGCCAAGTGGTCCACAATGAGCAGTTCTTC. It encodes CASSQVVHNEQFF.

Regarding this clonotype: One end of the junction varies from germline; a read error may be responsible. The V gene is TRBV7-2, the J gene TRBJ2-1; 10 bases agree with TRBD2. This CDR3 has 16 residues. Germline CDR1 reads SGHTA; CDR2 reads FQGNSA. The CDR3, as DNA: TGTGCCAGCAGCGTTAGCGGGGGGACATCACACAATGGGCAGTTCTTC. Translation: CASSVSGGTSHNGQFF.

The table lists this clonotype with a few counts. The genes are TRBV20-1 and TRBJ2-7; possibly TRBD1 for D (6 bases). V lost 6 bases, J lost 2 bases, and 17 bases lay in between. The CDR3 extends over 14 amino acids. Germline CDR1 is DFQATT and CDR2 is SNEGSKA (reference sequence). CDR3 sequence (DNA): TGCAGTGCGGACCCGGGACAAGAAACCTACGAGCAGTACTTC. Amino acid sequence: CSADPGQETYEQYF.

The chain has TRBV6-2 or TRBV6-3 and TRBJ2-7, with TRBD1 identical over 10 bases. The CDR3 runs to 15 residues. The J segment lost 5 bases and the V segment lost 0 bases, leaving 4 bases of the junction unmatched. Germline lookup yields CDR1 MNHEY and CDR2 SVGEGT. The CDR3 region is CASSYSGGTGDEQYF. The CDR3 DNA follows: TGTGCCAGCAGTTACTCAGGTGGGACAGGGGACGAGCAGTACTTC.

Comments on this clonotype: At one of its ends the junction is not consistent with the germline gene, which may arise from a read error. The gene calls are TRBV28 and TRBJ2-4, with D hard to call. CDR3 length equals 10 residues. Germline lookup yields CDR1 MDHEN and CDR2 SYDVKM. The CDR3 region has the DNA TGTGCCGGCAGTTTTGGTGTTCAGTACTTC. It is translated as CAGSFGVQYF.

The rearrangement uses TRBV20-1 and TRBJ2-3, with D possibly being TRBD1 (6 bases). V was cut by 6 bases and J by 0 bases, with 13 bases left in between. The CDR3 sequence is 14 residues long. CDR1 DFQATT and CDR2 SNEGSKA come from the germline V gene (reference sequence). CDR3 DNA sequence: TGCAGTGCCCCGACAGGACGAAGCACAGATACGCAGTATTTT. This translates into CSAPTGRSTDTQYF.

The chain joins TRBV20-1 to TRBJ1-1; the D gene is possibly TRBD1 (5 bases). Trimming cost V 2 bases and J 0 bases, with 10 bases left between them. This CDR3 is 14 amino acids long. Germline loops: CDR1 DFQATT, CDR2 SNEGSKA (reference sequence). CDR3 coding DNA: TGCAGTGCTAGAAAGGGGACGGTGAACACTGAAGCTTTCTTT. The encoded protein is CSARKGTVNTEAFF.

This clonotype was counted only a few times. The V call is TRBV6-5, the J call TRBJ1-6, with 7 bases identical to TRBD1. The CDR3 covers 15 residues. Germline values: CDR1 MNHEY, CDR2 SVGAGI. Trimming at V came to 2 bases and at J to 14 bases, leaving 12 bases not matched to a gene. This chain's CDR3 is CASSYRGQAAKALHF. The CDR3 DNA reads as TGTGCCAGCAGTTACCGAGGACAGGCCGCTAAAGCCCTCCACTTT.

The chain employs TRBV6-2 or TRBV6-3 and TRBJ2-1; D tentatively reads TRBD1 or TRBD2 (5 bases each). V dropped 5 bases and J dropped 13 bases, with 15 bases sitting between them. CDR3 length: 12 residues. Germline assignment: CDR1 MNHEY and CDR2 SVGEGT. In nucleotides, the CDR3 is TGTGCCAGCAGTCAAGTGGGGGAGACCCAGTTCTTC. Its protein product is CASSQVGETQFF.